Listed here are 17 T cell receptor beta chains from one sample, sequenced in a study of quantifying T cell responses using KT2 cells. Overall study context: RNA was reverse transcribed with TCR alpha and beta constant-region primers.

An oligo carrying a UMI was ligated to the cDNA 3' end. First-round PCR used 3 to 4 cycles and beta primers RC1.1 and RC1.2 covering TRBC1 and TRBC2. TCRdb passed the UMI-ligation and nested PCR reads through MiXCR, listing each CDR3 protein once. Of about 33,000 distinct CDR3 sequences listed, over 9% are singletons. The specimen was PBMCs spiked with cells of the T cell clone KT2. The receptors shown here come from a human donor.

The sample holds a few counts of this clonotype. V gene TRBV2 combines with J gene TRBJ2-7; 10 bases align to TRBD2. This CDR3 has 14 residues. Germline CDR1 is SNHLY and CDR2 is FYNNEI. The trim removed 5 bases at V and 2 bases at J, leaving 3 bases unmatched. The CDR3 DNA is TGTGCCAGCAGTACTAGCGGGACCACCTACGAGCAGTACTTC. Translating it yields CASSTSGTTYEQYF.

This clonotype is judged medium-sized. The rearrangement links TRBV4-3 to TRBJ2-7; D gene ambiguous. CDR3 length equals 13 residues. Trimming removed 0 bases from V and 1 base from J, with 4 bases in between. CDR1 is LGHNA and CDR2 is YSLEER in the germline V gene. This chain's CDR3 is CASSQELSYEQYF. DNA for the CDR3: TGCGCCAGCAGCCAAGAACTATCCTACGAGCAGTACTTC.

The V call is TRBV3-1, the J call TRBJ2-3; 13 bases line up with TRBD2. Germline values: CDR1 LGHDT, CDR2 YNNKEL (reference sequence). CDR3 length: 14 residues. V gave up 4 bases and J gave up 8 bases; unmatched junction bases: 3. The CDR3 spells CASSLGLAGPTQYF. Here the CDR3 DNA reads TGTGCCAGCAGCCTGGGACTAGCGGGGCCTACGCAGTATTTT.

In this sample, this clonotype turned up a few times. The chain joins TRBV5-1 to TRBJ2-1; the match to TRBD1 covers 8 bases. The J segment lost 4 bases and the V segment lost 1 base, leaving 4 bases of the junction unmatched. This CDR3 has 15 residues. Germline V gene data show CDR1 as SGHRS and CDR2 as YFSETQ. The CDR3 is CASSLWDRTYNEQFF. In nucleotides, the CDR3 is TGCGCCAGCAGCTTGTGGGACAGGACGTACAATGAGCAGTTCTTC.

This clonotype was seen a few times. CDR3 bases: TGTGCCAGCAGTGAATCAGGGGGCCGTTATGGCTACACCTTC. Protein product: CASSESGGRYGYTF. The V call is TRBV2, the J call TRBJ1-2, with 8 bases aligning to TRBD1. The J segment lost 5 bases and the V segment lost 2 bases, leaving 4 bases of the junction unmatched. The CDR3 is made up of 14 amino acids. Germline V CDR1 and CDR2: SNHLY, FYNNEI. Supplemented by reference TRBV2 and TRBJ1-2, the full variable domain reads EPEVTQTPSHQVTQMGQEVILRCVPISNHLYFYWYRQILGQKVEFLVSFYNNEISEKSEIFDDQFSVERPDGSNFTLKIRSTKLEDSAMYFCASSESGGRYGYTFGSGTRLTVV.

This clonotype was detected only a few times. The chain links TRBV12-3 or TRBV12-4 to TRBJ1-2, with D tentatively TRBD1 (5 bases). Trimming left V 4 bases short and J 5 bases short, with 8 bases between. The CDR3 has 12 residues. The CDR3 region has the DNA TGTGCCAGCAGTTCCAGGGAATATGGCTACACCTTC. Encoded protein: CASSSREYGYTF.

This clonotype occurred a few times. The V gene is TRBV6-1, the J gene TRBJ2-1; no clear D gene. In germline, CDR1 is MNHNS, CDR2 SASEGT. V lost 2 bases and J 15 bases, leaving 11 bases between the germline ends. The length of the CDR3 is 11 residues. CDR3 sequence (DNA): TGTGCCAGCAGTGAACTAGATTTACCGTTCTTC. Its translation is CASSELDLPFF.

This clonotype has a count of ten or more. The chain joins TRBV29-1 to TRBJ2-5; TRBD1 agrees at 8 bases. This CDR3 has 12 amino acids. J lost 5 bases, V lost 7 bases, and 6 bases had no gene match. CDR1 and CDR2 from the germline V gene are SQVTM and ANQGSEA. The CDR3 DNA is TGCAGCGCCCAGGGGGCCGGGGAGACCCAGTACTTC. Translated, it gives CSAQGAGETQYF. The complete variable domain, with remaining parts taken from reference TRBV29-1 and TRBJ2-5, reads SAVISQKPSRDICQRGTSLTIQCQVDSQVTMMFWYRQQPGQSLTLIATANQGSEATYESGFVIDKFPISRPNLTFSTLTVSNMSPEDSSIYLCSAQGAGETQYFGPGTRLLVL.

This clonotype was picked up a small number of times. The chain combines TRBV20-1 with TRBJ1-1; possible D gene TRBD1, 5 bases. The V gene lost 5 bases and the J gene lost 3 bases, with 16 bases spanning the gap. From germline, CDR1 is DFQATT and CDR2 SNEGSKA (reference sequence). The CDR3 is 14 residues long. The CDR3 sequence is CSAAEPGVDTEAFF. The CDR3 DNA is TGCAGTGCTGCGGAACCGGGGGTCGACACTGAAGCTTTCTTT.

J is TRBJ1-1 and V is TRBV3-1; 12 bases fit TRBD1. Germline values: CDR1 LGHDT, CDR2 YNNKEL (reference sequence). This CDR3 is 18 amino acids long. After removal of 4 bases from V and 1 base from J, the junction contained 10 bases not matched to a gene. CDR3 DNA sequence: TGTGCCAGCAGCCCTAGGGGGACAGGGGGCGCGAGGAACACTGAAGCTTTCTTT. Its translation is CASSPRGTGGARNTEAFF. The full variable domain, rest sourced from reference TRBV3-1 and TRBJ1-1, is DTAVSQTPKYLVTQMGNDKSIKCEQNLGHDTMYWYKQDSKKFLKIMFSYNNKELIINETVPNRFSPKSPDKAHLNLHINSLELGDSAVYFCASSPRGTGGARNTEAFFGQGTRLTVV.

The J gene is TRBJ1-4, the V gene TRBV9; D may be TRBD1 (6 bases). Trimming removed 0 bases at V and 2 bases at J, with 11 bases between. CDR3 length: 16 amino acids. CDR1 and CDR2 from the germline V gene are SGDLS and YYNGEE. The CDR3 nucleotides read TGTGCCAGCAGCGTAGAAGGGGGACCGACTAATGAAAAACTGTTTTTT. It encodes CASSVEGGPTNEKLFF.

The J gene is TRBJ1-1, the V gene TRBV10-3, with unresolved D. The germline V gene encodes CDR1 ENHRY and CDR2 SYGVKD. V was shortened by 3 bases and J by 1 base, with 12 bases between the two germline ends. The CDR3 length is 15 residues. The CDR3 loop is CAISDFLEANTEAFF. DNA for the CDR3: TGTGCCATCAGTGATTTCCTGGAAGCGAACACTGAAGCTTTCTTT.

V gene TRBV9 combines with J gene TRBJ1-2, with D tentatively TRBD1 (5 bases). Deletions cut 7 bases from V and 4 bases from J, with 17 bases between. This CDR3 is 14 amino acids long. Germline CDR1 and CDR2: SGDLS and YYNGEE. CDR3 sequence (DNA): TGTGCCAGCCGTTCCGGGACGGACTCCTATGGCTACACCTTC. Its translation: CASRSGTDSYGYTF.

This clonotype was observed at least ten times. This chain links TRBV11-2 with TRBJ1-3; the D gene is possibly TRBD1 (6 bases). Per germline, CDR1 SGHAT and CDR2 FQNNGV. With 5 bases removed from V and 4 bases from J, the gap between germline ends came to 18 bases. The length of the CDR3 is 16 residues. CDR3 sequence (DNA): TGTGCCAGCAGCCTATACGGAACAGGGCACGGAAACACCATATATTTT. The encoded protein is CASSLYGTGHGNTIYF.

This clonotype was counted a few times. DNA of the CDR3: TGCGCCAGCAGTGAGTCGGGGGTGCGGAGTTTCGAGCAGTACTTC. Translating gives CASSESGVRSFEQYF. V is TRBV10-2 and J is TRBJ2-7; either TRBD1 or TRBD2 may fit D (5 bases each). Per germline, CDR1 WSHSY and CDR2 SAAADI. The CDR3 loop spans 15 amino acids. V was shortened by 0 bases and J by 6 bases, with 15 bases between the two germline ends.

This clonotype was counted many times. The CDR3, as DNA: TGTGCCAGCAGTGAATCAGGAAATCAGCCCCAGCATTTT. Translated, it gives CASSESGNQPQHF. The chain links TRBV6-1 to TRBJ1-5; no definite D call. Germline V gene data show CDR1 as MNHNS and CDR2 as SASEGT. The CDR3 contains 13 residues. Trimming pared 2 bases from V and 4 bases from J, leaving 6 bases between.

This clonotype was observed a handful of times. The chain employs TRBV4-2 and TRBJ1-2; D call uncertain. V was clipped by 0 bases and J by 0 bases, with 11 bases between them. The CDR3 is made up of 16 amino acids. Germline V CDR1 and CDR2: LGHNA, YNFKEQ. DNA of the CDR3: TGTGCCAGCAGCCAAGACGGTTATTCTACTAACTATGGCTACACCTTC. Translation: CASSQDGYSTNYGYTF.